This passage covers 16 T cell receptor beta chains from one sample sequenced in a study of T cell repertoires in cytomegalovirus infection. These TCRs are of unknown antigen specificity. TCRdb used MiXCR to reprocess the reads, holding one entry per CDR3 protein. Of hundreds of thousands of distinct CDR3 sequences listed, around 30% are singletons. The material sequenced was cultured PBMCs, taken from culture after CMV antigen stimulation. The receptors derive from a human donor in good health (CMV status not recorded). Some clones in this sample may be carry-over from other donors' samples.

This clonotype came up many times. V usage is TRBV7-2 and J usage is TRBJ1-5; TRBD1 matches 8 bases. The CDR3 contains 13 residues. Germline CDR1 and CDR2: SGHTA and FQGNSA. V dropped 4 bases and J dropped 10; count of bases not matched to a gene: 6. The CDR3 DNA sequence: TGTGCCAGCAGCTCCAGGGGGCAGCGACCCCAGCATTTT. It translates to CASSSRGQRPQHF.

V is TRBV6-2 or TRBV6-3 and J is TRBJ2-3; TRBD2 matches at 7 bases. The germline V gene has CDR1 MNHEY and CDR2 SVGEGT. V was pared by 0 bases and J by 11 bases, with 11 bases of the junction left unmatched. The CDR3 is 15 amino acids. The CDR3 region has the DNA TGTGCCAGCAGTTACTCCATGAGGGAGGGCCTCCAGCAGTATTTT. Residues: CASSYSMREGLQQYF.

This clonotype was observed a handful of times. This chain uses TRBV27 with TRBJ1-5; weak D call: TRBD1 (5 bases). V gave up 3 bases and J gave up 4 bases, with 10 bases separating them. The V gene's germline CDR1 is MNHEY and CDR2 SMNVEV (reference sequence). The CDR3 consists of 14 residues. The CDR3 DNA reads as TGTGCCAGCAGTTTGATCGGGACGAATCAGCCCCAGCATTTT. Translating it yields CASSLIGTNQPQHF.

V is TRBV6-2 or TRBV6-3 and J is TRBJ1-1; D unclear. This CDR3 spans 17 amino acids. The germline V gene has CDR1 MNHEY and CDR2 SVGEGT. V was pared by 0 bases and J by 0 bases, with 14 bases between. CDR3 in DNA: TGTGCCAGCAGTTACTCCCTTGACCCCGAGGTGAACACTGAAGCTTTCTTT. Its protein product is CASSYSLDPEVNTEAFF.

The chain has TRBV2 and TRBJ1-4, with D possibly matching TRBD1 (5 bases). The CDR3 loop spans 13 amino acids. The V end was cut by 10 bases, the J end by 3 bases, with 12 bases between. Germline CDR1 and CDR2: SNHLY and FYNNEI. The DNA for the CDR3 is TGTGCCACCTCCCGGGGGGCTAATGAAAAACTGTTTTTT. Amino acids: CATSRGANEKLFF.

This chain's CDR3 is CASSLARAEAFF. The CDR3 bases are TGTGCCAGCAGCTTGGCGAGGGCTGAAGCTTTCTTT. The V gene is TRBV5-4, the J gene TRBJ1-1; unclear D gene. CDR3 length: 12 residues. The germline V gene encodes CDR1 SGHNT and CDR2 YYREEE (reference sequence). Trimming took off 0 bases at V and 6 bases at J, with 6 bases between the two ends. Together with reference TRBV5-4 and TRBJ1-1, the CDR3 gives the full variable domain: ETGVTQSPTHLIKTRGQQVTLRCSSQSGHNTVSWYQQALGQGPQFIFQYYREEENGRGNFPPRFSGLQFPNYSSELNVNALELDDSALYLCASSLARAEAFFGQGTRLTVV.

A few counts support this clonotype. The gene calls are TRBV6-1 and TRBJ1-6, with D hard to call. Germline values: CDR1 MNHNS, CDR2 SASEGT. V lost 0 bases, J lost 0 bases, and 9 bases lay in between. The CDR3 contains 17 residues. CDR3: CASSEAYPNSYNSPLHF. The CDR3 region has the DNA TGTGCCAGCAGTGAAGCTTACCCGAACTCCTATAATTCACCCCTCCACTTT.

This clonotype has ten or more counts. The V and J genes are TRBV7-8 and TRBJ1-4; D is unclear. In germline, CDR1 is SGHVS, CDR2 FQNEAQ. The CDR3 is 13 residues long. The V end lost 0 bases, the J end lost 6 bases, and 5 bases lay between the germline ends. CDR3 residues: CASSLAPYEKLFF. In nucleotides, the CDR3 is TGTGCCAGCAGCTTAGCCCCATATGAAAAACTGTTTTTT.

The chain employs TRBV3-1 and TRBJ1-4; D ambiguous. Trimming pared 1 base from V and 7 bases from J, leaving 7 bases between. Germline CDR1 and CDR2: LGHDT and YNNKEL (reference sequence). This CDR3 contains 13 residues. The CDR3 loop reads CASSQGVSEKLFF. DNA for the CDR3: TGTGCCAGCAGCCAAGGGGTTTCTGAAAAACTGTTTTTT.

The V and J genes are TRBV6-2 or TRBV6-3 and TRBJ2-1, with TRBD2 matching 13 bases. V was pared by 4 bases and J by 2 bases, with 2 bases of the junction left unmatched. The length of the CDR3 is 16 residues. From germline, CDR1 is MNHEY and CDR2 SVGEGT. CDR3 amino acids: CASSSTSGRAYNEQFF. DNA for the CDR3: TGTGCCAGCAGTTCCACTAGCGGGAGGGCCTACAATGAGCAGTTCTTC.

This rearrangement joins TRBV7-2 to TRBJ2-3; TRBD2 matches 8 bases. The CDR3 is 15 residues long. Trimming at V came to 6 bases and at J to 2 bases, leaving 7 bases not matched to a gene. The germline V gene has CDR1 SGHTA and CDR2 FQGNSA. CDR3 in amino acids: CASSLTSGPTDTQYF. CDR3 nucleotides: TGTGCCAGCAGTCTTACTAGCGGCCCCACAGATACGCAGTATTTT.

In regard to this clonotype: A much larger clonotype is one base distant, so this may be a read error. This chain links TRBV7-2 with TRBJ2-3; TRBD2 matches 11 bases. The germline V gene has CDR1 SGHTA and CDR2 FQGNSA. The CDR3 has 15 residues. The CDR3 region is CASSFLAGGADTHYF. CDR3 DNA: TGTGCCAGCAGCTTCTTAGCGGGAGGGGCAGATACGCATTATTTT.

This clonotype has just a few counts. V and J are TRBV7-2 and TRBJ1-6, with TRBD1 identical over 7 bases. The germline V gene encodes CDR1 SGHTA and CDR2 FQGNSA. With V trimmed by 5 bases and J by 2 bases, 9 bases remained unmatched. The CDR3 consists of 17 residues. The DNA for the CDR3 is TGTGCCAGCAGCCCAGAAGTGGGGACAGCCTATAATTCACCCCTCCACTTT. Translation: CASSPEVGTAYNSPLHF.

The CDR3 DNA reads TGCAGGAAGGACGGCTCTAATGAAAAACTGTTTTTT. Residues: CRKDGSNEKLFF. V usage is TRBV29-1 and J usage is TRBJ1-4; D is unclear. The V gene's germline CDR1 is SQVTM and CDR2 ANQGSEA. The CDR3 is 12 residues long.

V is TRBV5-6 and J is TRBJ2-3; D remains unclear. Germline loops: CDR1 SGHDT, CDR2 YYEEEE. With 0 bases removed from V and 0 bases from J, the gap between germline ends came to 11 bases. There are 16 residues in the CDR3. The CDR3 DNA reads TGTGCCAGCAGCTTGGAACTGGCAAAGAGCACAGATACGCAGTATTTT. Translated: CASSLELAKSTDTQYF.

CDR3 coding DNA: TGTGCCACCCGGGGACAGGGGGACGGGGAGCTGTTTTTT. It translates to CATRGQGDGELFF. The chain recombines TRBV24-1 with TRBJ2-2, with TRBD1 matching 11 bases. V dropped 9 bases and J dropped 7; count of bases not matched to a gene: 3. The CDR3 is 13 amino acids. CDR1 and CDR2 from the germline V gene are KGHDR and SFDVKD.